Each of the 14 T cell receptor beta chains below was sequenced from the same sample in a study of neurological immune-mediated disorders. TCRdb processed the 5' RACE reads anew with MiXCR; each CDR3 protein has one entry. The sample consists of 59,000 or so distinct CDR3 sequences, roughly 13% of them appearing once. The specimen sequenced was PBMCs. These receptor sequences come from a woman in her sixties with HTLV-1-associated myelopathy (HAM/TSP).

This clonotype was detected many times. This chain connects TRBV12-3 or TRBV12-4 to TRBJ1-5; 7 bases are a match to TRBD1. V dropped 3 bases and J dropped 6; count of bases not matched to a gene: 8. The CDR3 has 15 residues. The CDR3 protein is CASSFDRVRSQPQHF. The CDR3 DNA is TGTGCCAGCAGTTTTGACAGGGTGAGGTCTCAGCCCCAGCATTTT.

To note about this clonotype: The DNA is left out, because the CDR3 cannot be placed on it with certainty; the CDR3 is given as TCRdb lists it. The chain is built from TRBV21-1 and TRBJ1-1; no DNA check was done on the table's D call, TRBD1. TRBV21-1 is reported as a pseudogene. The CDR3 comprises 20 residues, both ends counted. Here the CDR3 reads CASSIYLCSVPGQLNTEAFF.

This clonotype was counted many times. V and J are TRBV20-1 and TRBJ2-7; perhaps TRBD2 as D (6 bases). CDR1 DFQATT and CDR2 SNEGSKA come from the germline V gene (reference sequence). CDR3 size: 15 residues. V was cut by 6 bases and J by 4 bases, with 22 bases left in between. CDR3 nucleotide sequence: TGCAGTGCCAAGGCTCCCTCCGGACTAAGTTACGAGCAGTACTTC. Translating it yields CSAKAPSGLSYEQYF.

Ten or more counts support this clonotype. The chain uses TRBV6-6 and TRBJ2-7; no clear D gene. CDR1 MNHNY and CDR2 SVGAGI come from the germline V gene (reference sequence). The V end was cut by 4 bases, the J end by 11 bases, with 12 bases between. The CDR3 runs 11 residues. In DNA, the CDR3 is TGTGCCAGCAGTTCAAACAAGGGCAAGTACTTC. It specifies CASSSNKGKYF.

This clonotype was counted at least ten times. The chain is built from TRBV4-1 and TRBJ2-7; D is unclear. V was shortened by 1 base and J by 1 base, with 11 bases between the two germline ends. Germline loops: CDR1 MGHRA, CDR2 YSYEKL. This CDR3 contains 15 residues. CDR3 in amino acids: CASSQGSTESYEQYF. CDR3 in DNA: TGCGCCAGCAGCCAAGGCTCAACCGAGTCCTACGAGCAGTACTTC.

This clonotype has a count of ten or more. The chain employs TRBV7-2 and TRBJ2-1; possibly TRBD2 for D (5 bases). Trimming removed 1 base at V and 1 base at J, with 11 bases between. Germline V gene data show CDR1 as SGHTA and CDR2 as FQGNSA. The CDR3 runs to 16 residues. The chain's CDR3 is CASSLEAAQSYNEQFF. The CDR3 nucleotides read TGTGCCAGCAGCTTAGAAGCGGCCCAATCCTACAATGAGCAGTTCTTC.

In regard to this clonotype: A read error is possible here, since a much larger clone lies one base away. The V call is TRBV20-1, the J call TRBJ2-7; D not certain. Trimming removed 3 bases from V and 3 bases from J, with 12 bases in between. Germline V gives CDR1 DFQATT, CDR2 SNEGSKA (reference sequence). This CDR3 contains 13 residues. CDR3: CSASSGSHYEQYF. DNA for the CDR3: TGCAGTGCTAGCTCCGGATCCCACTACGAGCAGTACTTC.

This clonotype showed up many times. The V gene is TRBV19, the J gene TRBJ2-7; D call uncertain. Trimming shortened V by 3 bases and J by 6 bases, and 6 bases separated the two germline ends. This CDR3 comprises 11 residues. Germline loops: CDR1 LNHDA, CDR2 SQIVND (reference sequence). DNA for the CDR3: TGTGCCAGTAGTATCGGGCTCGAGCAGTACTTC. This gives the protein CASSIGLEQYF.

Many counts were recorded for this clonotype. CDR3 in amino acids: CAISEMETQYF. CDR3 sequence (DNA): TGTGCCATCAGTGAGATGGAGACCCAGTACTTC. The chain is built from TRBV10-3 and TRBJ2-5, with D unresolved. This CDR3 is built from 11 residues. Germline CDR1 ENHRY, CDR2 SYGVKD. V lost 2 bases to trimming and J lost 5 bases, with 3 bases between them.

Concerning this clonotype: A much larger clone is a single base away; this may be a read error. V gene TRBV5-1 combines with J gene TRBJ1-1; D possibly corresponds to TRBD1 (6 bases). Per germline, CDR1 SGHRS and CDR2 YFSETQ. The length of the CDR3 is 17 residues. CDR3 nucleotide sequence: TGCGCCAGCAGCTTTGGCCGGGGGCACGTGGAGGACACTGAAGATTTCTTT. It yields the protein CASSFGRGHVEDTEDFF. The whole variable domain, remainder taken from reference TRBV5-1 and TRBJ1-1, is KAGVTQTPRYLIKTRGQQVTLSCSPISGHRSVSWYQQTPGQGLQFLFEYFSETQRNKGNFPGRFSGRQFSNSRSEMNVSTLELGDSALYLCASSFGRGHVEDTEDFFGQGTRLTVV.

This clonotype has ten or more counts. This chain uses TRBV5-1 with TRBJ2-1; D is uncertain. V gave up 2 bases and J gave up 5 bases, with 5 bases separating them. From germline, CDR1 is SGHRS and CDR2 YFSETQ. The CDR3 consists of 12 residues. The CDR3 bases are TGCGCCAGCAGCTTAACAGACAATGAGCAGTTCTTC. Amino acids: CASSLTDNEQFF.

This clonotype was counted at least ten times. V usage is TRBV20-1 and J usage is TRBJ2-5; D might be TRBD1 or TRBD2, each matching 6 bases. There are 13 residues in the CDR3. V lost 5 bases and J lost 0, with 10 bases in between. Germline V gene data show CDR1 as DFQATT and CDR2 as SNEGSKA (reference sequence). The CDR3 reads CSAGRTDQETQYF. CDR3 bases: TGCAGTGCTGGGAGGACAGACCAAGAGACCCAGTACTTC.

There are many counts of this clonotype. This chain links TRBV2 with TRBJ2-5, with a possible D match to TRBD2 (5 bases). Looked up from germline, CDR1 is SNHLY and CDR2 is FYNNEI. This CDR3 has 15 residues. The V and J ends lost 8 bases and 5 bases respectively, with 21 bases between them. The CDR3, as DNA: TGTGCCAGCTCCAGTGGGAGCGCTCTGCAGGAGACCCAGTACTTC. Its protein product is CASSSGSALQETQYF.

The chain is built from TRBV6-5 and TRBJ2-7; TRBD1 aligns across 9 bases. The germline V gene has CDR1 MNHEY and CDR2 SVGAGI. The CDR3 extends over 17 amino acids. After removal of 0 bases from V and 2 bases from J, the junction contained 8 bases not matched to a gene. Written as DNA, the CDR3 is TGTGCCAGCAGTTACTCGGGAGCCCGGGACAGGGCCTACGAGCAGTACTTC. Encoded protein: CASSYSGARDRAYEQYF.